The rows below give T cell receptor beta chains drawn from one sample of a study of beta chain features in type 1 diabetes. TCRdb's copy holds only in-frame clones and misses some; the assay was immunoSEQ multiplex PCR. The sample gives about 150,000 clones, 7.5% to 8.5% of which show up once; roughly 0.5% is in the top ten. Sequencing was performed on central memory CD4+ T cells from blood. The origin of the receptors is a man aged 18 to 30 with type 1 diabetes. The CDR3 runs from the conserved cysteine through the conserved F or W. For some rows the clone size is stated as once, few or many, or as a class when expanded; others skip it.

v_call clone_size cdr3_aa
TRBV2 NA CASSEAPGGEQFF
TRBV11-2 NA CASSEVGETQYF
TRBV29-1 NA CSVGEGNGYTF
TRBV28 NA CASSLSGQGVGGYTF
TRBV30 NA CAWDGTGNTEAFF
TRBV5-1 few CASSEAGGLYEQYF
TRBV4-2 NA CASSQDRLAILETQYF
TRBV5-1 many CASSLVAGIETF
TRBV30 few CAWSETGNYGYTF
TRBV11-3 NA CASSSNGGGYEQYF
TRBV7-2 few CASSPFTDTQYF
TRBV6-6 NA CASRTSSEATEAFF
TRBV4-3 few CASSQTLGRGRFEKLFF
TRBV6-6 NA CATSVGEGHGYTF
TRBV28 NA CASSLSWGTQETQYF
TRBV27 few CASRLDGNQPQHF
TRBV19 NA CASRSGGEDKNIQYF
TRBV1 NA CTSGGEAGMPYEQYF
TRBV4-1 few CASSQADRVDEQYF
TRBV6-5 few CASSFGQAGTGELFF
TRBV30 few CAWSVGPRQAQHF
TRBV5-1 NA CASSILFHEQFF
TRBV7-2 few CASSLGGAGQPQHF
TRBV10-3 NA CAISDRAGYRTEAFF
TRBV27 NA CASKGQVGYEQYF
TRBV18 few CASSPPGTGHTGELFF
TRBV7-6 NA CASSLGAGETGELFF
TRBV18 NA CASSPDTGGEAFF
TRBV2 NA CASTIRGAYEQYF
TRBV10-3 few CAISEGDFSYNEQFF
TRBV29-1 few CSVGAGRSETQYF
TRBV11-2 many CASSLEAQPYNEQFF
TRBV5-6 few CASSQGLSQGAKGEQFF
TRBV5-1 NA CASSLGIQGPGELFF
TRBV6-5 NA CASGTGTRISGELFF
TRBV28 NA CASSLFSGLGQPQHF
TRBV14 NA CASSQGAVLYEQYF
TRBV11-2 few CASSLVVSPLLNF
TRBV7-2 few CASRAGQEKTYEQYF
TRBV7-2 few CASSTGLAGSETQYF
TRBV2 few CAVPVAREAWGEQFF
TRBV29-1 few CSVDAGAVNEKLFF
TRBV5-1 few CASSLIDRANTGELFF
TRBV29-1 NA CSVLWNTEAFF
TRBV7-9 NA CASSLEIAGSQYF
TRBV5-1 few CARKQGGNQPQHF
TRBV5-1 NA CASSFRVDTDTQYF
TRBV7-9 few CASSLAWDREAFF
TRBV5-1 NA CASSPPPGQGFQNTEAFF
TRBV6-6 few CASEGDSRLYGYTF
TRBV10-3 NA CAISEHSGQPQHF
TRBV7-2 many CASSLVAVGNTIYF
TRBV9 NA CASSAGLAGGPVNTGELFF
TRBV2 NA CASKGGHMNTEAFF
TRBV18 NA CASSPLGQHYSGANVLTF